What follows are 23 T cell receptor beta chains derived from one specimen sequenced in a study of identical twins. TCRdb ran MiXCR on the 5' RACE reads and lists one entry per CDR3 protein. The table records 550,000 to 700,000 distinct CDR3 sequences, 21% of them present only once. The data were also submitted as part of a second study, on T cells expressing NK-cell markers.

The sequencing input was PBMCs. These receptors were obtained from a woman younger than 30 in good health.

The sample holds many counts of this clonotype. The CDR3 nucleotides are TGTGCCAGCAGCTTTGGAGGAACCACTGAAGCTTTCTTT. Residues: CASSFGGTTEAFF. The V call is TRBV11-2, the J call TRBJ1-1; D is unresolved. Trimming took 3 bases from V and 4 from J, leaving 9 bases between them. The CDR3 loop spans 13 amino acids. Germline V gives CDR1 SGHAT, CDR2 FQNNGV.

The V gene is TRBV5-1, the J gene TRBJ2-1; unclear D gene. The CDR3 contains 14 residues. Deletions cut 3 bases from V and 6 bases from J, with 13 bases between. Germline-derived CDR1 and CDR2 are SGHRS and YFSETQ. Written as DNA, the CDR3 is TGCGCCAGCAGCTGGATACTTCCGTCCAATGAGCAGTTCTTC. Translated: CASSWILPSNEQFF.

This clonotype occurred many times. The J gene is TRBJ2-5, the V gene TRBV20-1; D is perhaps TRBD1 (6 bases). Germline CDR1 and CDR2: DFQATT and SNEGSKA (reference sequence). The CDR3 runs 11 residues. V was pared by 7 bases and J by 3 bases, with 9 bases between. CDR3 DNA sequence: TGCAGTGTACAGGGAAAAGAGACCCAGTACTTC. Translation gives CSVQGKETQYF.

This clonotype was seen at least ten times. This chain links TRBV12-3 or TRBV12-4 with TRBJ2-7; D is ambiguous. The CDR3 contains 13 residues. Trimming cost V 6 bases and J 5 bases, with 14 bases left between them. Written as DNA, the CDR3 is TGTGCCAGCAGGAGATCGGGTCCCAACGAGCAGTACTTC. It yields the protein CASRRSGPNEQYF.

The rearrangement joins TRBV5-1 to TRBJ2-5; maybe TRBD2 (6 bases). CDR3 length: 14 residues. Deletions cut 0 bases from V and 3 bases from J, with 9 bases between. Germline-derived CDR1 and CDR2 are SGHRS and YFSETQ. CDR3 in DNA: TGCGCCAGCAGCTTGGAGCGGGCAAAAGAGACCCAGTACTTC. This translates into CASSLERAKETQYF. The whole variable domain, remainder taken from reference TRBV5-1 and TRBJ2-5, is KAGVTQTPRYLIKTRGQQVTLSCSPISGHRSVSWYQQTPGQGLQFLFEYFSETQRNKGNFPGRFSGRQFSNSRSEMNVSTLELGDSALYLCASSLERAKETQYFGPGTRLLVL.

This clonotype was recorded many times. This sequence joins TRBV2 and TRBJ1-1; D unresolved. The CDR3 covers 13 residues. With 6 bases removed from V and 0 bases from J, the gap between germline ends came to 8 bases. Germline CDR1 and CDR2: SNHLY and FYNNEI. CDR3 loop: CASSEELNTEAFF. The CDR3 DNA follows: TGTGCCAGCAGCGAGGAGCTGAACACTGAAGCTTTCTTT.

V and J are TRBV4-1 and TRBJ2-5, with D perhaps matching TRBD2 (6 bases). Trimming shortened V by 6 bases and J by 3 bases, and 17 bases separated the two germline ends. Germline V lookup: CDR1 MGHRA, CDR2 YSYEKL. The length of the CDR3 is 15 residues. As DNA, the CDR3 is TGCGCCAGCAGAGGAGAATTCGGGGGAAAAGAGACCCAGTACTTC. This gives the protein CASRGEFGGKETQYF.

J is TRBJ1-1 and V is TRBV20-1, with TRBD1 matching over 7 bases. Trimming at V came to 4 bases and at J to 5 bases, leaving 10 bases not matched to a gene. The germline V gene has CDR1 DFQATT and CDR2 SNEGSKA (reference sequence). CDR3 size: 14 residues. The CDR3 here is CSAIIRQGGTEAFF. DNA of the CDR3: TGCAGTGCTATAATTAGACAGGGTGGAACTGAAGCTTTCTTT.

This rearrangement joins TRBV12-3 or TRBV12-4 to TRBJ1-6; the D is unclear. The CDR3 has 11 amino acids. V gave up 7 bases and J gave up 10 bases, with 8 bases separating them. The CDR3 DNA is TGTGCCAGCACCGCGGGGTCACCCCTCCACTTT. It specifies CASTAGSPLHF.

The CDR3 region is CSGRHGGPDTGELFF. The CDR3 DNA sequence: TGCAGTGGGAGACATGGGGGGCCCGACACCGGGGAGCTGTTTTTT. The chain joins TRBV20-1 to TRBJ2-2; D is perhaps TRBD1 or TRBD2 (6 bases each). Trimming removed 7 bases at V and 3 bases at J, with 18 bases between. CDR3 length: 15 amino acids. Germline V gives CDR1 DFQATT, CDR2 SNEGSKA (reference sequence).

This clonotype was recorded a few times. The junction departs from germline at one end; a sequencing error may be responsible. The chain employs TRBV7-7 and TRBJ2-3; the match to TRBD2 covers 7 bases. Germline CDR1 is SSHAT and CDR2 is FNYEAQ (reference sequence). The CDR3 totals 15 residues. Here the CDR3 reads CASSRSPSGRDTQYF. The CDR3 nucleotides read TGTGCTAGCAGCCGAAGCCCTAGCGGTCGGGATACGCAGTATTTT.

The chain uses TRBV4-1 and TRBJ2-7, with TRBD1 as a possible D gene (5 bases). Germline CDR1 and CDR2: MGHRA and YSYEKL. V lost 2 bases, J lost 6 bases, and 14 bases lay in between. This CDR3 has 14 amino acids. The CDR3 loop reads CASSQIQEPPEQYF. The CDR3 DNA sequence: TGCGCCAGCAGCCAAATACAGGAGCCTCCCGAGCAGTACTTC.

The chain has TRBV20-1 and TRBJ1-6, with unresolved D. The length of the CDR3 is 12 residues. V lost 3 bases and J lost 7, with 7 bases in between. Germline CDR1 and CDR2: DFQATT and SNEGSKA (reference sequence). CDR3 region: CSARNGNSPLHF. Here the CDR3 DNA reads TGCAGTGCTAGGAACGGGAATTCACCCCTCCACTTT.

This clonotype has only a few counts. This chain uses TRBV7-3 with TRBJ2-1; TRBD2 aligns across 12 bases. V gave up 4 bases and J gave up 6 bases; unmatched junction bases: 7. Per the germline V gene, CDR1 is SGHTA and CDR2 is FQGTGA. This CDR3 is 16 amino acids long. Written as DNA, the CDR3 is TGTGCCAGCAGCTCCGAACTAGCGGGGGGCTCCAATGAGCAGTTCTTC. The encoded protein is CASSSELAGGSNEQFF.

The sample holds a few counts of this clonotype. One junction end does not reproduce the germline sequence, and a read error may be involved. The CDR3 is CASSLETSGGLTF. The CDR3 DNA reads as TGTGCCAGCAGCTTAGAAACTAGCGGGGGGCTGACATTT. This sequence joins TRBV7-9 and TRBJ2-3, with TRBD2 matching over 12 bases. The CDR3 sequence is 13 residues long. Germline V lookup: CDR1 SEHNR, CDR2 FQNEAQ (reference sequence).

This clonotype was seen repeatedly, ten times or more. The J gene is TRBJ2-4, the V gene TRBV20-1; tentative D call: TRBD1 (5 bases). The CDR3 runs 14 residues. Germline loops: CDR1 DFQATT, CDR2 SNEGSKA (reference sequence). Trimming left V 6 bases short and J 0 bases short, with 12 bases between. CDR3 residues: CSARTRVAKNIQYF. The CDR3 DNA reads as TGCAGTGCGCGAACCAGGGTAGCCAAAAACATTCAGTACTTC.

The DNA of the CDR3 is TGTGCCAGCAGCGTGGACCCATACACCGGGGAGCTGTTTTTT. This codes for CASSVDPYTGELFF. The genes are TRBV9 and TRBJ2-2, with D uncertain. Germline loops: CDR1 SGDLS, CDR2 YYNGEE. Trimming stripped 2 bases from V and 3 bases from J, with 8 bases between. There are 14 residues in the CDR3.

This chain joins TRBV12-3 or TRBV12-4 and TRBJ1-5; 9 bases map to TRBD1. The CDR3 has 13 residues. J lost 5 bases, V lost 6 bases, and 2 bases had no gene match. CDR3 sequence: CASSGTGYQPQHF. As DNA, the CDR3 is TGTGCCAGCAGCGGGACAGGGTATCAGCCCCAGCATTTT.

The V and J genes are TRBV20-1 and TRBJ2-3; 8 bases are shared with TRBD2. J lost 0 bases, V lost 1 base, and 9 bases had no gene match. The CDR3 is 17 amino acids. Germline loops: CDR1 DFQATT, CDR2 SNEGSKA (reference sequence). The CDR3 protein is CSARGGRLAPSTDTQYF. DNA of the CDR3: TGCAGTGCTAGAGGGGGCCGACTAGCGCCGAGCACAGATACGCAGTATTTT.

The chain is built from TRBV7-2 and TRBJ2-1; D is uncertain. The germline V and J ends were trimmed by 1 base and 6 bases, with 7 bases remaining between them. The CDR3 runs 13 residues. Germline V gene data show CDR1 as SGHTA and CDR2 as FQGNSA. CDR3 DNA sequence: TGTGCCAGCAGCTTAGGGAAGCGCAATGAGCAGTTCTTC. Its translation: CASSLGKRNEQFF. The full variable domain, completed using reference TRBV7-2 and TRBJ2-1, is GAGVSQSPSNKVTEKGKDVELRCDPISGHTALYWYRQSLGQGLEFLIYFQGNSAPDKSGLPSDRFSAERTGGSVSTLTIQRTQQEDSAVYLCASSLGKRNEQFFGPGTRLTVL.

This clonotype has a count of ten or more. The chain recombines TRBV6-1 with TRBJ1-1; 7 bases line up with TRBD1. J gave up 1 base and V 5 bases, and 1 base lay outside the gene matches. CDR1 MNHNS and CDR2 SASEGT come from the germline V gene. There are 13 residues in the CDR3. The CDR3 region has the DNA TGTGCCAGCAGTCGGACAGGGAACACTGAAGCTTTCTTT. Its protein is CASSRTGNTEAFF.

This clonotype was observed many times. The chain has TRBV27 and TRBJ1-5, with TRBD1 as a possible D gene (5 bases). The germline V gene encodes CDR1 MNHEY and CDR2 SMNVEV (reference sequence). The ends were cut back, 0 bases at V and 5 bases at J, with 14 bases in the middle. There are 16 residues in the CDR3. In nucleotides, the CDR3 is TGTGCCAGCAGTTTATCGCCCCGAGGGGCCCATCAGCCCCAGCATTTT. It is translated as CASSLSPRGAHQPQHF.

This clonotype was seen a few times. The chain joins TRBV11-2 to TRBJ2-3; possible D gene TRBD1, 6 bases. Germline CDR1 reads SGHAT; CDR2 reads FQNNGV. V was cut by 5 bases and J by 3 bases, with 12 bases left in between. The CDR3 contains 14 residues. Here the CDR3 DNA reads TGTGCCAGCAGCACCGGCAGGGGAACAGATACGCAGTATTTT. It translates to CASSTGRGTDTQYF.